The text below deals with one T cell receptor (beta chain). This CDR3 is built from 14 residues. Germline lookup yields CDR1 SGHTA and CDR2 FQGNSA. V was pared by 1 base and J by 0 bases, with 7 bases between. The data were taken from a study of metastatic and nonmetastatic thyroid tumors. Original analysis: Built for papillary thyroid cancer, a distant-metastasis classifier drew on CDR3 differences across clinicopathological groups. Via MiXCR, TCRdb re-called the PCR reads. The V and J calls shown here were made by TCRdb, not taken from the authors' results. The sample holds around 6,400 clones, more than 25% seen once. Every patient underwent thyroid surgery untreated.

V and J are TRBV7-2 and TRBJ2-7, with D possibly being TRBD1 (5 bases). Material: tumor tissue. The clonotype comes from a female donor with papillary thyroid cancer or a benign thyroid nodule (not recorded which). Some clones in this sample may be carry-over from other donors' samples. CDR3 region: CASSLGQSSYEQYF. CDR3 nucleotide sequence: TGTGCCAGCAGCTTAGGACAGAGCTCCTACGAGCAGTACTTC.